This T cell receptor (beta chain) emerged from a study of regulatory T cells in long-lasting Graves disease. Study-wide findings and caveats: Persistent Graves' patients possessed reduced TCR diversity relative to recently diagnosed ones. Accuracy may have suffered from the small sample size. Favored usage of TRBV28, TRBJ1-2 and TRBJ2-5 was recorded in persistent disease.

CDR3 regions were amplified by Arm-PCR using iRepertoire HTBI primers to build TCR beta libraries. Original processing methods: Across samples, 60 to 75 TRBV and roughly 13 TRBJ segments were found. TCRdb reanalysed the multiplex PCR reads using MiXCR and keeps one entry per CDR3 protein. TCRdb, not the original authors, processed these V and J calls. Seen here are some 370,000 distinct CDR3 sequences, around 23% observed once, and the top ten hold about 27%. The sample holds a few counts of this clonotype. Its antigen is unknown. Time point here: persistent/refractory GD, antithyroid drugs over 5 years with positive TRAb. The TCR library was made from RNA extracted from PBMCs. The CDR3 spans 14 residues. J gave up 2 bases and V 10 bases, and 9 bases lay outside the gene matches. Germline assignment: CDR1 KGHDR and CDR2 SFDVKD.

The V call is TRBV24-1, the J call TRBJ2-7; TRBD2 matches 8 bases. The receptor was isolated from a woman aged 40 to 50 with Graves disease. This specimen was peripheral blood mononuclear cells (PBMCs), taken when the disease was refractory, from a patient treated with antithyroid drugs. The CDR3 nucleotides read TGTGCCACGAGTCCGGCGGGAGGCGCCTACGAGCAGTACTTC. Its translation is CATSPAGGAYEQYF.